The 30 T cell receptor beta chains given below trace back to one sample, sequenced in a study of beta chain features in type 1 diabetes. Expressed TCRB transcripts were sequenced because the isolated RNA had all been reverse transcribed beforehand. Sequencing used immunoSEQ multiplex PCR; TCRdb keeps in-frame clones, though not all of them. The data show roughly 150,000 clones, 11% seen once. Sequencing was done on a sample of central memory CD4+ T cells from blood. All receptors come from a man younger than 35 in good health.

The chain has TRBV10-3 and TRBJ2-3; unclear D gene. Germline-derived CDR1 and CDR2 are ENHRY and SYGVKD. This CDR3 contains 12 residues. V lost 6 bases and J 0 bases, leaving 4 bases between the germline ends. Here the CDR3 reads CAIRSSTDTQYF. The CDR3 DNA sequence: TGTGCCATCAGGAGTAGCACAGATACGCAGTATTTT.

This clone was counted between two and nine times. CDR3: CASSRNTGELFF. In nucleotides, the CDR3 is TGTGCCAGCAGCCGGAACACCGGGGAGCTGTTTTTT. The chain has TRBV7-2 and TRBJ2-2, with D uncertain. Germline assignment: CDR1 SGHTA and CDR2 FQGNSA. CDR3 length: 12 amino acids. The ends were cut back, 5 bases at V and 1 base at J, with 2 bases in the middle.

J is TRBJ2-7 and V is TRBV9; unclear D gene. The CDR3 sequence is 13 residues long. Germline CDR1 is SGDLS and CDR2 is YYNGEE. V lost 4 bases, J lost 1 base, and 9 bases lay in between. The CDR3 sequence is CASSPPRSYEQYF. As DNA, the CDR3 is TGTGCCAGCAGCCCCCCCCGATCCTACGAGCAGTACTTC.

The V call is TRBV9, the J call TRBJ2-3; tentative D call: TRBD2 (5 bases). This CDR3 has 13 amino acids. The germline V and J ends were trimmed by 4 bases and 9 bases, with 15 bases remaining between them. Germline V gene lookup returns CDR1 SGDLS and CDR2 YYNGEE. CDR3: CASSSQPGSTQYF. In nucleotides, the CDR3 is TGTGCCAGCAGCTCACAGCCGGGGTCAACGCAGTATTTT. Supplemented by reference TRBV9 and TRBJ2-3, the full variable domain reads DSGVTQTPKHLITATGQRVTLRCSPRSGDLSVYWYQQSLDQGLQFLIQYYNGEERAKGNILERFSAQQFPDLHSELNLSSLELGDSALYFCASSSQPGSTQYFGPGTRLTVL.

The chain combines TRBV9 with TRBJ1-2; D unclear. CDR1 and CDR2 (germline): SGDLS, YYNGEE. Trimming removed 0 bases from V and 5 bases from J, with 11 bases in between. This CDR3 is 14 amino acids long. The CDR3 bases are TGTGCCAGCAGCGTAGGGGAGGCTCGGTATGGCTACACCTTC. Translated: CASSVGEARYGYTF.

The CDR3 here is CASSYSRQSYEQYF. DNA for the CDR3: TGTGCCAGCAGTTACTCGCGACAGTCCTACGAGCAGTACTTC. The rearrangement joins TRBV6-5 to TRBJ2-7, with D possibly TRBD1 on 5 matching bases. The V end was cut by 0 bases, the J end by 1 base, with 7 bases between. The germline V gene has CDR1 MNHEY and CDR2 SVGAGI. The CDR3 totals 14 residues.

This rearrangement joins TRBV25-1 to TRBJ2-7, with D perhaps matching TRBD1 or TRBD2 (5 bases each). Germline loops: CDR1 MGHDK, CDR2 SYGVNS. Trimming shortened V by 2 bases and J by 9 bases, and 11 bases separated the two germline ends. There are 12 residues in the CDR3. The CDR3 DNA sequence: TGTGCCAGCAGTGAAGCCGGGACGGGGCAGTACTTC. Translated, it gives CASSEAGTGQYF.

This clone was observed many times. The chain carries TRBV20-1 and TRBJ2-4; D not certain. Trimming took 5 bases from V and 9 from J, leaving 11 bases between them. CDR3 length: 11 residues. Germline lookup yields CDR1 DFQATT and CDR2 SNEGSKA (reference sequence). CDR3 bases: TGCAGTGCTGGTCCGATTGGCATTCAGTACTTC. This translates into CSAGPIGIQYF.

The chain recombines TRBV4-3 with TRBJ1-5, with D unclear. The CDR3 sequence is 14 residues long. The germline CDR1 and CDR2 sequences are LGHNA and YSLEER. Trimming pared 0 bases from V and 1 base from J, leaving 4 bases between. CDR3 sequence reads: CASSQDYSNQPQHF. As DNA, the CDR3 is TGCGCCAGCAGCCAAGATTACAGCAATCAGCCCCAGCATTTT.

This clone was recorded a few times. The chain has TRBV18 and TRBJ2-7, with D perhaps given as TRBD1 or TRBD2 (5 bases each). This CDR3 spans 15 amino acids. V was pared by 6 bases and J by 3 bases, with 18 bases between. Germline V gene sequence: CDR1 KGHSH, CDR2 LQKENI. The CDR3: CASSQGTTTLYEQYF. CDR3 in DNA: TGTGCCAGCTCTCAAGGGACGACCACTCTCTACGAGCAGTACTTC.

This chain connects TRBV18 to TRBJ2-1; TRBD2 matches 13 bases. Per the germline V gene, CDR1 is KGHSH and CDR2 is LQKENI. V lost 3 bases to trimming and J lost 12 bases; unmatched junction nucleotides: 5. This CDR3 is built from 14 residues. The CDR3 loop reads CASSPGLAGPWQFF. The CDR3 DNA follows: TGTGCCAGCTCACCGGGACTAGCGGGACCCTGGCAGTTCTTC. Full variable domain (outside the CDR3, taken from reference TRBV18 and TRBJ2-1): NAGVMQNPRHLVRRRGQEARLRCSPMKGHSHVYWYRQLPEEGLKFMVYLQKENIIDESGMPKERFSAEFPKEGPSILRIQQVVRGDSAAYFCASSPGLAGPWQFFGPGTRLTVL.

This clone was found a few times. A much more abundant neighbour one base away suggests this may be a read error. The CDR3 DNA sequence: TGTGCCAGCAATAATCCGGGACAGGGGCGCAACGAGCAGTACTTC. This gives the protein CASNNPGQGRNEQYF. The gene calls are TRBV2 and TRBJ2-7, with 10 bases lining up with TRBD1. V gave up 7 bases and J gave up 5 bases; unmatched junction bases: 11. CDR1 and CDR2 from the germline V gene are SNHLY and FYNNEI. The CDR3 sequence is 15 residues long.

There are many counts of this clone. V and J are TRBV6-5 and TRBJ2-7; 7 bases match TRBD2. Losses at the gene ends were 5 bases for V and 7 bases for J; bases not matched to a gene: 8. Germline V gives CDR1 MNHEY, CDR2 SVGAGI. The CDR3 extends over 13 amino acids. The CDR3 DNA follows: TGTGCCAGCAGTGACCAGACTAGCCGAGAGCAGTACTTC. Translated: CASSDQTSREQYF.

As concerns this clone: This same CDR3 is encoded by further DNA sequences in the sample. The rearrangement joins TRBV18 to TRBJ2-3; D is possibly TRBD2 (5 bases). This CDR3 contains 14 residues. Trimming shortened V by 3 bases and J by 2 bases, and 9 bases separated the two germline ends. CDR1 KGHSH and CDR2 LQKENI come from the germline V gene. CDR3 amino acids: CASSPGLTTDTQYF. The CDR3 DNA is TGTGCCAGCTCACCCGGACTGACCACAGATACGCAGTATTTT.

This clone was observed a handful of times. The genes are TRBV5-6 and TRBJ2-5; 9 nucleotides align to TRBD1. Per the germline V gene, CDR1 is SGHDT and CDR2 is YYEEEE. V trimming: 2 bases; J trimming: 4 bases; junction bases outside the gene matches: 3. This CDR3 has 14 amino acids. The CDR3 nucleotides read TGTGCCAGCAGCTTAACAGGGGGCGCAGAGACCCAGTACTTC. Encoded protein: CASSLTGGAETQYF.

The chain links TRBV25-1 to TRBJ2-7; D is possibly TRBD2 (6 bases). CDR3 length: 13 residues. Germline loops: CDR1 MGHDK, CDR2 SYGVNS. Trimming pared 4 bases from V and 4 bases from J, leaving 11 bases between. The CDR3 sequence: CASSGTGEYEQYF. The CDR3 bases are TGTGCCAGCAGTGGGACGGGGGAGTACGAGCAGTACTTC.

V is TRBV5-1 and J is TRBJ2-5; possibly TRBD1 or TRBD2 for D (5 bases each). Trimming took 4 bases from V and 5 from J, leaving 18 bases between them. CDR1 is SGHRS and CDR2 is YFSETQ in the germline V gene. The CDR3 length is 15 residues. The CDR3 coding sequence is TGCGCCAGCAGCCTGGACCCGGGGCCGGGGGAGACCCAGTACTTC. Translated, it gives CASSLDPGPGETQYF. The whole variable domain, filled in from reference TRBV5-1 and TRBJ2-5, reads KAGVTQTPRYLIKTRGQQVTLSCSPISGHRSVSWYQQTPGQGLQFLFEYFSETQRNKGNFPGRFSGRQFSNSRSEMNVSTLELGDSALYLCASSLDPGPGETQYFGPGTRLLVL.

This sequence joins TRBV6-1 and TRBJ2-5; no definite D call. The CDR3 is 14 amino acids. V lost 2 bases to trimming and J lost 5 bases, with 12 bases between them. Germline CDR1 reads MNHNS; CDR2 reads SASEGT. CDR3 DNA: TGTGCCAGCAGTGAAAACGCCCGTAAGGAGACCCAGTACTTC. Its protein product is CASSENARKETQYF.

This clone has only a few counts. The chain combines TRBV20-1 with TRBJ2-7, with D uncertain. The length of the CDR3 is 11 residues. V was cut by 3 bases and J by 7 bases, with 10 bases left in between. Germline CDR1 DFQATT, CDR2 SNEGSKA (reference sequence). The CDR3 is CSASLYGEQYF. Written as DNA, the CDR3 is TGCAGTGCTAGCCTATACGGGGAGCAGTACTTC.

This clone was counted between two and nine times. The CDR3 coding sequence is TGCAGTGCTAGTGAATCCTACGAGCAGTACTTC. Amino acid sequence: CSASESYEQYF. This chain joins TRBV20-1 and TRBJ2-7; D remains ambiguous. Germline CDR1 DFQATT, CDR2 SNEGSKA (reference sequence). The germline V and J ends were trimmed by 3 bases and 1 base, with 4 bases remaining between them. The CDR3 spans 11 residues.

This clone was recorded a few times. V and J are TRBV7-2 and TRBJ1-1, with D uncertain. The V and J ends lost 3 bases and 9 bases respectively, with 5 bases between them. Germline V gives CDR1 SGHTA, CDR2 FQGNSA. There are 10 residues in the CDR3. The CDR3 protein is CASSFRQAFF. The CDR3 bases are TGTGCCAGCAGCTTTAGGCAAGCTTTCTTT.

This clone was recorded a few times. The rearrangement uses TRBV7-2 and TRBJ2-3, with D hard to call. The CDR3 runs 14 residues. Germline lookup yields CDR1 SGHTA and CDR2 FQGNSA. V was clipped by 5 bases and J by 2 bases, with 11 bases between them. The CDR3, as DNA: TGTGCCAGCAGCACCACTCAGCTCACAGATACGCAGTATTTT. Encoded protein: CASSTTQLTDTQYF.

Remarks on this clone: This same CDR3 is encoded by further DNA sequences in the sample. The genes are TRBV29-1 and TRBJ2-3; D gene unclear. Looked up from germline, CDR1 is SQVTM and CDR2 is ANQGSEA. This CDR3 has 10 residues. Trimming removed 2 bases at V and 14 bases at J, with 11 bases between. CDR3 residues: CSVESVVRYF. The CDR3 DNA sequence: TGCAGCGTTGAATCGGTAGTGAGGTATTTT.

The chain has TRBV6-4 and TRBJ2-2; no definite D call. The CDR3 runs 14 residues. Trimming removed 6 bases from V and 7 bases from J, with 15 bases in between. CDR1 is MRHNA and CDR2 is SNTAGT in the germline V gene. The CDR3 here is CASSPVTTGGELFF. DNA for the CDR3: TGTGCCAGCAGCCCGGTGACAACCGGCGGGGAGCTGTTTTTT.

The rearrangement joins TRBV30 to TRBJ2-5; D is undetermined. CDR3 size: 12 residues. V shed 8 bases and J shed 2 bases, with 12 bases lying between them. Germline CDR1 GTSNPN, CDR2 SVGIG (reference sequence). Written as DNA, the CDR3 is TGTGCCCTCACGTCCCTTCAAGAGACCCAGTACTTC. Translated: CALTSLQETQYF.

The CDR3 region is CASKGNPPPAAFF. Written as DNA, the CDR3 is TGTGCCAGTAAAGGGAATCCACCGCCGGCGGCTTTCTTT. V and J are TRBV19 and TRBJ1-1; D unclear. Germline CDR1 and CDR2: LNHDA and SQIVND (reference sequence). The V gene lost 7 bases and the J gene lost 11 bases, with 20 bases spanning the gap. The CDR3 extends over 13 amino acids.

This clone was counted between two and nine times. The rearrangement joins TRBV29-1 to TRBJ2-3; possibly TRBD2 for D (6 bases). This CDR3 is 15 amino acids long. Germline V gene data show CDR1 as SQVTM and CDR2 as ANQGSEA. Trimming took 5 bases from V and 2 from J, leaving 17 bases between them. In nucleotides, the CDR3 is TGCAGCGTTCCTCACGGGGGACTCTCCACAGATACGCAGTATTTT. This sequence encodes CSVPHGGLSTDTQYF.

V gene TRBV6-1 combines with J gene TRBJ2-7; 7 nucleotides line up with TRBD1. Germline V gene lookup returns CDR1 MNHNS and CDR2 SASEGT. Germline trimming cut 6 bases from V and 1 base from J; bases unmatched to any gene: 6. The CDR3 has 14 amino acids. CDR3 sequence reads: CASRDWGQSYEQYF. In DNA, the CDR3 is TGTGCCAGCAGGGATTGGGGACAGTCCTACGAGCAGTACTTC.

V usage is TRBV7-3 and J usage is TRBJ1-1; 7 bases align to TRBD1. CDR3 length: 15 residues. Unmatched junction bases numbered 6, after V lost 0 bases and J lost 5 bases. Germline CDR1 is SGHTA and CDR2 is FQGTGA. The DNA for the CDR3 is TGTGCCAGCAGCTTAACAGGGGGCGGTCGGACTGAAGCTTTCTTT. Protein sequence: CASSLTGGGRTEAFF.

This clone has just a few counts. V usage is TRBV7-9 and J usage is TRBJ1-2, with TRBD1 matching 7 bases. Germline lookup yields CDR1 SEHNR and CDR2 FQNEAQ (reference sequence). CDR3 size: 14 residues. V gave up 1 base and J gave up 8 bases; unmatched junction bases: 7. The CDR3 DNA reads TGTGCCAGCAGCTTAGGAGGGGACAGACGAGGCTACACCTTC. Translated, it gives CASSLGGDRRGYTF.